Below, 16 T cell receptor beta chains from the same sample are listed, as sequenced in a study of blood T cell repertoires in COVID-19. Measured with immunoSEQ multiplex PCR; TCRdb has only the in-frame clones, and not every one. The sample consists of about 58,000 clones, more than 60% of them appearing once. The material sequenced was peripheral blood. Every receptor here comes from a human donor in a cohort sampled during active COVID-19.

This clone is termed medium-sized. The chain recombines TRBV18 with TRBJ2-7, with D possibly being TRBD1 (5 bases). The germline V and J ends were trimmed by 1 base and 0 bases, with 13 bases remaining between them. CDR1 and CDR2 from the germline V gene are KGHSH and LQKENI. The CDR3 covers 16 residues. The chain's CDR3 is CASSPRGGSHSYEQYF. The CDR3 bases are TGTGCCAGCTCACCACGGGGCGGTTCCCACTCCTACGAGCAGTACTTC.

The genes are TRBV19 and TRBJ2-1; TRBD2 matches 10 bases. The CDR3 totals 16 residues. With V trimmed by 7 bases and J by 0 bases, 6 bases remained unmatched. Germline CDR1 is LNHDA and CDR2 is SQIVND (reference sequence). The CDR3 sequence: CASTTLAGDSYNEQFF. Here the CDR3 DNA reads TGTGCCAGTACAACCCTAGCGGGAGACTCCTACAATGAGCAGTTCTTC.

The chain couples TRBV19 to TRBJ1-5, with D tentatively TRBD1 (5 bases). The CDR3 loop spans 18 amino acids. With 7 bases removed from V and 2 bases from J, the gap between germline ends came to 24 bases. Germline assignment: CDR1 LNHDA and CDR2 SQIVND (reference sequence). The CDR3 coding sequence is TGTGCCAGTAACAGGCTTCGGGACTCGGGAGTCGGCAATCAGCCCCAGCATTTT. This sequence encodes CASNRLRDSGVGNQPQHF. The full variable domain, in which reference TRBV19 and TRBJ1-5 provide the parts outside the CDR3, is DGGITQSPKYLFRKEGQNVTLSCEQNLNHDAMYWYRQDPGQGLRLIYYSQIVNDFQKGDIAEGYSVSREKKESFPLTVTSAQKNPTAFYLCASNRLRDSGVGNQPQHFGDGTRLSIL.

This sequence joins TRBV18 and TRBJ1-5; D not certain. Trimming took off 2 bases at V and 5 bases at J, with 10 bases between the two ends. The CDR3 is 14 residues long. CDR1 is KGHSH and CDR2 is LQKENI in the germline V gene. The CDR3 is CASSPKSGHQPQHF. CDR3 nucleotides: TGTGCCAGCTCACCAAAGTCCGGTCATCAGCCCCAGCATTTT.

The CDR3 bases are TGTGCCAGCAGTCATAACAGGGGGAAGACAGATACGCAGTATTTT. It encodes CASSHNRGKTDTQYF. This chain joins TRBV2 and TRBJ2-3; TRBD1 matches 8 bases. This CDR3 is 15 amino acids long. V was clipped by 5 bases and J by 3 bases; unmatched bases: 7. Germline values: CDR1 SNHLY, CDR2 FYNNEI.

The V call is TRBV6-2 or TRBV6-3, the J call TRBJ2-1, with D tentatively TRBD2 (6 bases). Germline V lookup: CDR1 MNHEY, CDR2 SVGEGT. The CDR3 totals 15 residues. The V end lost 4 bases, the J end lost 5 bases, and 15 bases lay between the germline ends. Written as DNA, the CDR3 is TGTGCCAGCAGTTTTCGGAGGGTTTTCCACAATGAGCAGTTCTTC. It specifies CASSFRRVFHNEQFF.

The chain uses TRBV18 and TRBJ2-1; TRBD1 is a possible D gene (8 bases). CDR3 length: 16 amino acids. Germline V gene sequence: CDR1 KGHSH, CDR2 LQKENI. V was pared by 6 bases and J by 8 bases, with 23 bases between. The CDR3: CASSGTGRGSYYEQFF. The CDR3 DNA sequence: TGTGCCAGCTCCGGGACAGGCCGCGGGAGTTATTATGAGCAGTTCTTC. Based on the CDR3 plus reference TRBV18 and TRBJ2-1, the full variable domain is NAGVMQNPRHLVRRRGQEARLRCSPMKGHSHVYWYRQLPEEGLKFMVYLQKENIIDESGMPKERFSAEFPKEGPSILRIQQVVRGDSAAYFCASSGTGRGSYYEQFFGPGTRLTVL.

V and J are TRBV6-2 or TRBV6-3 and TRBJ1-1; weak D call: TRBD1 (5 bases). Germline assignment: CDR1 MNHEY and CDR2 SVGEGT. The CDR3 has 15 amino acids. Between the trimmed V and J ends, which lost 2 bases and 4 bases, there was a span of 14 bases. For the CDR3, the DNA is TGTGCCAGCAGTTACATCGGGGGTCGGGGCACTGAAGCTTTCTTT. Translating it yields CASSYIGGRGTEAFF.

The chain employs TRBV7-2 and TRBJ1-1, with D perhaps TRBD1 (5 bases). Germline V lookup: CDR1 SGHTA, CDR2 FQGNSA. The V end lost 3 bases, the J end lost 9 bases, and 8 bases lay between the germline ends. The CDR3 totals 11 residues. The CDR3 coding sequence is TGTGCCAGCAGCTTTAGACAGAAAGCTTTCTTT. Amino acids: CASSFRQKAFF. The variable domain in full, completed from reference TRBV7-2 and TRBJ1-1, reads GAGVSQSPSNKVTEKGKDVELRCDPISGHTALYWYRQSLGQGLEFLIYFQGNSAPDKSGLPSDRFSAERTGGSVSTLTIQRTQQEDSAVYLCASSFRQKAFFGQGTRLTVV.

The chain recombines TRBV5-5 with TRBJ2-1; 9 nucleotides align to TRBD2. The germline gives CDR1 SGHKS, CDR2 YYEKEE (reference sequence). V lost 0 bases, J lost 4 bases, and 2 bases stayed unmatched. The CDR3 spans 15 residues. For the CDR3, the DNA is TGTGCCAGCAGCTTGGTTAGCGGGGGTTACAATGAGCAGTTCTTC. Translation gives CASSLVSGGYNEQFF.

The rearrangement joins TRBV6-4 to TRBJ1-2, with D hard to call. V was clipped by 7 bases and J by 4 bases, with 19 bases between them. The CDR3 consists of 15 residues. Germline loops: CDR1 MRHNA, CDR2 SNTAGT. The CDR3 nucleotides are TGTGCCAGCAAGGTCGGTCCCCAAGGGAGCTATGGCTACACCTTC. Its protein product is CASKVGPQGSYGYTF.

The rearrangement links TRBV28 to TRBJ1-4; 8 bases agree with TRBD1. This CDR3 has 15 amino acids. V lost 2 bases, J lost 5 bases, and 4 bases stayed unmatched. Germline V gene data show CDR1 as MDHEN and CDR2 as SYDVKM. Written as DNA, the CDR3 is TGTGCCAGCAGTTTACCTACAGGGGGAAATGAAAAACTGTTTTTT. Translating gives CASSLPTGGNEKLFF. Drawing the rest from reference TRBV28 and TRBJ1-4, the complete variable domain is DVKVTQSSRYLVKRTGEKVFLECVQDMDHENMFWYRQDPGLGLRLIYFSYDVKMKEKGDIPEGYSVSREKKERFSLILESASTNQTSMYLCASSLPTGGNEKLFFGSGTQLSVL.

The rearrangement uses TRBV11-2 and TRBJ1-1; D is unclear. This CDR3 has 13 amino acids. Germline loops: CDR1 SGHAT, CDR2 FQNNGV. Between the trimmed V and J ends, which lost 6 bases and 4 bases, there was a span of 12 bases. For the CDR3, the DNA is TGTGCCAGCAGATTGGGCCCCGCCACTGAAGCTTTCTTT. Translating it yields CASRLGPATEAFF. Full variable domain (missing parts from reference TRBV11-2 and TRBJ1-1): EAGVAQSPRYKIIEKRQSVAFWCNPISGHATLYWYQQILGQGPKLLIQFQNNGVVDDSQLPKDRFSAERLKGVDSTLKIQPAKLEDSAVYLCASRLGPATEAFFGQGTRLTVV.

This sequence joins TRBV6-1 and TRBJ1-2; no definite D call. The germline V gene has CDR1 MNHNS and CDR2 SASEGT. Trimming cost V 2 bases and J 8 bases, with 12 bases left between them. The CDR3 totals 13 residues. CDR3 sequence: CASSEILAGGYTF. The CDR3 coding sequence is TGTGCCAGCAGTGAAATATTGGCGGGGGGCTACACCTTC.

The V and J genes are TRBV25-1 and TRBJ1-2, with a weak D call TRBD1 (5 bases). Germline V CDR1 and CDR2: MGHDK, SYGVNS. The CDR3 extends over 14 amino acids. Trimming pared 1 base from V and 4 bases from J, leaving 10 bases between. The CDR3 reads CASSESIQAYGYTF. As DNA, the CDR3 is TGTGCCAGCAGTGAATCCATACAGGCCTATGGCTACACCTTC.

The chain has TRBV24-1 and TRBJ1-5; 9 bases match TRBD1. From germline, CDR1 is KGHDR and CDR2 SFDVKD. The CDR3 loop spans 14 amino acids. Losses at the gene ends were 5 bases for V and 7 bases for J; bases not matched to a gene: 5. CDR3 protein: CATSGTGDSQPQHF. The CDR3 bases are TGTGCCACCAGTGGGACAGGGGATTCCCAGCCCCAGCATTTT.